This is a list of T cell receptor beta chains from one sample in a study of blood T cell repertoires in COVID-19. The repertoire was sequenced with immunoSEQ multiplex PCR; TCRdb's copy has only in-frame clones and lacks some. Among hundreds of thousands of clones, approximately 86% were seen once, and the ten largest hold about 1.9%. The sample taken for sequencing was peripheral blood. These receptors were taken from a woman aged 30 to 39 who had recovered from COVID-19. Each CDR3 is given with its conserved first and last residue. D genes are given only for firm matches. Rows may omit the clone size; those that give it use once, few, many or a size class.

clone size	D gene	J gene	V gene	CDR3 protein	CDR3 DNA
.	TRBD1	TRBJ2-7	TRBV14	CASSPGQGFEQYF	TGTGCCAGCAGCCCGGGACAGGGGTTCGAGCAGTACTTC
.	TRBD2	TRBJ2-1	TRBV7-2	CASSLVAGGGNEQFF	TGTGCCAGCAGCTTAGTAGCGGGGGGCGGGAATGAGCAGTTCTTC
.	.	TRBJ2-3	TRBV4-3	CASSQDHSPSTDTQYF	TGCGCCAGCAGCCAAGATCACTCCCCTAGCACAGATACGCAGTATTTT
.	.	TRBJ1-3	TRBV18	CASSPSISGNTIYF	TGTGCCAGCTCACCATCTATATCTGGAAACACCATATATTTT
.	TRBD1	TRBJ1-2	TRBV5-4	CASSETGDAGYTF	TGTGCCAGCAGCGAAACAGGGGACGCAGGCTACACCTTC
.	.	TRBJ2-7	TRBV6-5	CASSYSRGPYEQYF	TGTGCCAGCAGTTACTCGCGGGGGCCCTACGAGCAGTACTTC
.	TRBD1	TRBJ1-2	TRBV12-3/TRBV12-4	CASRETGGGYTF	TGTGCCAGCAGGGAGACAGGGGGAGGCTACACCTTC
.	TRBD1	TRBJ2-7	TRBV30	CAWSDGTGGVYEQYF	TGTGCCTGGAGTGACGGGACAGGGGGTGTGTACGAGCAGTACTTC
.	TRBD1	TRBJ2-5	TRBV6-5	CASSYSQGVETQYF	TGTGCCAGCAGTTACTCACAGGGGGTAGAGACCCAGTACTTC
.	.	TRBJ2-1	TRBV27	CASSPRDIYNEQFF	TGTGCCAGCAGTCCCCGGGACATTTACAATGAGCAGTTCTTC
.	.	TRBJ2-3	TRBV7-7	CASSLRGSTDTQYF	TGTGCTAGCAGCTTAAGGGGGAGCACAGATACGCAGTATTTT
.	TRBD2	TRBJ2-3	TRBV19	CASSMTRGRYTDTQYF	TGTGCCAGTAGTATGACACGCGGGAGGTACACAGATACGCAGTATTTT
.	.	TRBJ2-6	TRBV4-1	CASSQDQGSGANVLTF	TGCGCCAGCAGCCAAGATCAGGGGTCTGGGGCCAACGTCCTGACTTTC
few	.	TRBJ1-6	TRBV28	CASSWDTLSPLHF	TGTGCCAGCAGTTGGGACACCCTTTCACCCCTCCACTTT
.	TRBD1	TRBJ1-6	TRBV2	CASNSGQGNSYNSPLHF	TGTGCCAGCAATTCCGGACAGGGAAACTCCTATAATTCACCCCTCCACTTT
.	TRBD1	TRBJ1-1	TRBV5-1	CASSLYQGATEAFF	TGCGCCAGCAGCTTGTATCAGGGGGCCACTGAAGCTTTCTTT
.	.	TRBJ2-7	TRBV29-1	CSAQQGAGGHYEQYF	TGCAGCGCCCAACAGGGGGCGGGGGGCCACTACGAGCAGTACTTC
.	.	TRBJ1-1	TRBV29-1	CSAPARGNTEAFF	TGCAGCGCTCCAGCTCGGGGGAACACTGAAGCTTTCTTT
.	TRBD2	TRBJ2-7	TRBV7-2	CASSLAGTRVLGEQYF	TGTGCCAGCAGCTTAGCAGGGACTAGGGTACTTGGCGAGCAGTACTTC
.	TRBD1	TRBJ2-3	TRBV5-6	CASSPPGQGTDTQYF	TGTGCCAGCAGCCCACCTGGACAGGGCACAGATACGCAGTATTTT
once	TRBD1	TRBJ2-3	TRBV28	CASSLTGRTDTQYF	TGTGCCAGCAGCCTGACAGGGCGCACAGATACGCAGTATTTT
.	.	TRBJ1-3	TRBV5-1	CASSPQGREGNTIYF	TGCGCCAGCAGCCCTCAAGGGCGGGAAGGAAACACCATATATTTT
.	.	TRBJ2-3	TRBV7-3	CASSLSLNPTDTQYF	TGTGCCAGCAGCTTATCACTGAATCCTACAGATACGCAGTATTTT
.	.	TRBJ1-4	TRBV27	CASSSQTGLNEKLFF	TGTGCCAGCAGTTCCCAGACAGGACTGAATGAAAAACTGTTTTTT
.	TRBD1	TRBJ1-2	TRBV5-1	CASSLDGTGANYGYTF	TGCGCCAGCAGCTTGGACGGGACAGGGGCTAACTATGGCTACACCTTC
.	TRBD2	TRBJ2-5	TRBV7-6	CASSDSGTHPEETQYF	TGTGCCAGCAGCGATAGCGGGACGCACCCCGAAGAGACCCAGTACTTC
.	TRBD2	TRBJ2-7	TRBV5-5	CASSLLAGPTYEQYF	TGTGCCAGCAGCTTATTAGCGGGCCCTACCTACGAGCAGTACTTC
.	.	TRBJ1-4	TRBV5-1	CASSPGRSDQNEKLFF	TGCGCCAGCAGCCCGGGGAGGTCAGACCAAAATGAAAAACTGTTTTTT
few	TRBD1	TRBJ1-5	TRBV19	CATADREFQPQHF	TGTGCCACCGCAGACAGGGAGTTTCAGCCCCAGCATTTT
.	.	TRBJ1-1	TRBV7-2	CASSAFGGMNTEAFF	TGTGCCAGCAGCGCCTTCGGGGGGATGAACACTGAAGCTTTCTTT
.	TRBD1	TRBJ1-1	TRBV3-1/TRBV3-2	CASSPGTGDIEAFF	TGTGCCAGCAGCCCGGGGACAGGCGACATTGAAGCTTTCTTT
.	.	TRBJ2-7	TRBV19	CASSPRGDGYYEQYF	TGTGCCAGTAGCCCTCGCGGGGACGGATATTACGAGCAGTACTTC
.	.	TRBJ1-1	TRBV2	CASRTQTNTEAFF	TGTGCCAGCAGAACACAGACGAACACTGAAGCTTTCTTT
.	TRBD1	TRBJ2-1	TRBV28	CASMTGQGLNEQFF	TGTGCCAGCATGACGGGACAGGGGTTAAATGAGCAGTTCTTC
.	.	TRBJ1-6	TRBV13	CASSRLGQTYNSPLHF	TGTGCCAGCAGCCGACTAGGGCAGACATATAATTCACCCCTCCACTTT
many	.	TRBJ2-1	TRBV18	CASSWAGTGYNEQFF	TGTGCCAGCTCATGGGCCGGGACTGGCTACAATGAGCAGTTCTTC